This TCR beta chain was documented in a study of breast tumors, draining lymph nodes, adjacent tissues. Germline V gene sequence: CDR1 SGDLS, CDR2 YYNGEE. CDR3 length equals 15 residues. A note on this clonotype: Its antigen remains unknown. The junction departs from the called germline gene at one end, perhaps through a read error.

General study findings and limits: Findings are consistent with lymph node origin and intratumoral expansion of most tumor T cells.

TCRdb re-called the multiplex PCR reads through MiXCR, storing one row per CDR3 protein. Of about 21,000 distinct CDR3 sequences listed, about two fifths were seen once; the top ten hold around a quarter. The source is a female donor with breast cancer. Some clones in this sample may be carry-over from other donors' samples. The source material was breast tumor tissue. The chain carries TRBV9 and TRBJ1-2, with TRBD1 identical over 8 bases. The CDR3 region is CASSVASTGEAGSTF. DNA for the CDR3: TGTGCCAGCAGCGTAGCATCGACAGGGGAGGCTGGCTCCACCTTC.